These 29 T cell receptor beta chains were sequenced from one sample in a study of blood T cell repertoires in COVID-19. Generated by immunoSEQ multiplex PCR, the TCRdb table keeps only in-frame clones and is missing some. The sample contains around 150,000 clones, about four fifths of which appear only once. The sequencing input was PBMCs or T cells enriched from blood (not recorded which). These receptors originate from a woman in her sixties who had recovered from COVID-19.

This chain uses TRBV30 with TRBJ2-7, with TRBD1 matching over 11 bases. Trimming removed 4 bases from V and 3 bases from J; junction bases left unmatched: 5. This CDR3 comprises 14 residues. The germline CDR1 and CDR2 sequences are GTSNPN and SVGIG (reference sequence). The CDR3 region is CAWNPGTGGYEQYF. The DNA for the CDR3 is TGTGCCTGGAACCCGGGGACAGGGGGCTACGAGCAGTACTTC.

This chain links TRBV10-3 with TRBJ2-1; 10 nucleotides agree with TRBD2. CDR1 and CDR2 (germline): ENHRY, SYGVKD. Trimming cost V 6 bases and J 8 bases; bases outside gene matches: 10. The CDR3 length is 15 residues. CDR3 loop: CAISGLSGGEDEQFF. The CDR3 coding sequence is TGTGCCATCAGCGGATTGAGCGGGGGGGAAGATGAGCAGTTCTTC.

On this clone: The same CDR3 arises from other DNA sequences in this sample as well. V gene TRBV19 combines with J gene TRBJ1-5; 8 nucleotides line up with TRBD1. In germline, CDR1 is LNHDA, CDR2 SQIVND (reference sequence). Trimming at V came to 6 bases and at J to 1 base, leaving 5 bases not matched to a gene. The CDR3 is 15 residues long. The CDR3 DNA follows: TGTGCCAGTAGCCCAGGGGGCGGGAGCAATCAGCCCCAGCATTTT. It is translated as CASSPGGGSNQPQHF.

The V and J genes are TRBV10-1 and TRBJ2-3; 11 bases align to TRBD2. Germline CDR1 is WNHNN and CDR2 is SYGVQD (reference sequence). The ends lost 1 base at V and 1 base at J; junction bases unmatched: 7. The CDR3 totals 18 residues. CDR3 in DNA: TGCGCCAGCAGTGAGTTTTCCGGGACTAGCGGAGGCACAGATACGCAGTATTTT. Translating it yields CASSEFSGTSGGTDTQYF.

The chain combines TRBV29-1 with TRBJ2-1; D perhaps matches TRBD1 (6 bases). Trimming left V 1 base short and J 4 bases short, with 11 bases between. Germline CDR1 is SQVTM and CDR2 is ANQGSEA. This CDR3 contains 14 residues. Here the CDR3 reads CSVEVLTGYNEQFF. In DNA, the CDR3 is TGCAGCGTTGAAGTCCTGACAGGTTACAATGAGCAGTTCTTC.

The chain employs TRBV5-1 and TRBJ1-4; maybe TRBD1 (6 bases). The CDR3 length is 17 residues. V was pared by 2 bases and J by 0 bases, with 14 bases between. Germline loops: CDR1 SGHRS, CDR2 YFSETQ. CDR3 DNA: TGCGCCAGCAGCTTACAGGGTGGACCTGCAACTAATGAAAAACTGTTTTTT. Amino acids: CASSLQGGPATNEKLFF.

CDR3 DNA: TGTGCCAGCAGTACCCCAGGGATGGGCAATCAGCCCCAGCATTTT. It codes for CASSTPGMGNQPQHF. The V gene is TRBV6-5, the J gene TRBJ1-5, with D possibly being TRBD1 (5 bases). V was shortened by 5 bases and J by 2 bases, with 13 bases between the two germline ends. The CDR3 runs 15 residues. The germline CDR1 and CDR2 sequences are MNHEY and SVGAGI.

The genes are TRBV7-8 and TRBJ2-3, with D hard to call. This CDR3 comprises 15 residues. The V end lost 5 bases, the J end lost 5 bases, and 17 bases lay between the germline ends. In germline, CDR1 is SGHVS, CDR2 FQNEAQ. The CDR3 sequence: CASSPDLTRGDTQYF. CDR3 bases: TGTGCCAGCAGCCCAGATCTAACCCGCGGAGATACGCAGTATTTT.

The chain links TRBV7-2 to TRBJ2-1; the match to TRBD2 covers 12 bases. This CDR3 contains 17 residues. Trimming at V came to 0 bases and at J to 2 bases, leaving 2 bases not matched to a gene. The germline gives CDR1 SGHTA, CDR2 FQGNSA. CDR3 loop: CASSLASSGGAYNEQFF. CDR3 coding DNA: TGTGCCAGCAGCTTAGCGTCTAGCGGGGGGGCCTACAATGAGCAGTTCTTC.

The V and J genes are TRBV5-6 and TRBJ2-3; no clear D gene. Germline CDR1 is SGHDT and CDR2 is YYEEEE. Trimming stripped 0 bases from V and 0 bases from J, with 8 bases between. The CDR3 contains 15 residues. The CDR3 loop reads CASSLDVTSTDTQYF. The CDR3 nucleotides are TGTGCCAGCAGCTTGGACGTCACTAGCACAGATACGCAGTATTTT.

This chain joins TRBV6-5 and TRBJ1-2; 7 bases align to TRBD1. The germline gives CDR1 MNHEY, CDR2 SVGAGI. The CDR3 spans 15 residues. V lost 7 bases to trimming and J lost 2 bases; unmatched junction nucleotides: 10. The CDR3 DNA sequence: TGTGCCAGCACCACAGTGGCAGGGGGAAACTATGGCTACACCTTC. Translating it yields CASTTVAGGNYGYTF.

V gene TRBV9 combines with J gene TRBJ1-4; TRBD1 might be the D (6 bases). The CDR3 covers 15 residues. V lost 4 bases and J 3 bases, leaving 13 bases between the germline ends. The V gene's germline CDR1 is SGDLS and CDR2 YYNGEE. CDR3 region: CASSPTGWSNEKLFF. DNA of the CDR3: TGTGCCAGCAGCCCCACAGGGTGGTCTAATGAAAAACTGTTTTTT.

The chain employs TRBV25-1 and TRBJ1-6, with a tentative D call TRBD1 (6 bases). Germline V gene lookup returns CDR1 MGHDK and CDR2 SYGVNS. V lost 1 base, J lost 2 bases, and 9 bases lay in between. The CDR3 is 16 residues long. In DNA form, the CDR3 reads TGTGCCAGCAGTGAATTCACAGGGCCCTATAATTCACCCCTCCACTTT. Amino acid sequence: CASSEFTGPYNSPLHF. The variable domain in full, completed from reference TRBV25-1 and TRBJ1-6, reads EADIYQTPRYLVIGTGKKITLECSQTMGHDKMYWYQQDPGMELHLIHYSYGVNSTEKGDLSSESTVSRIRTEHFPLTLESARPSHTSQYLCASSEFTGPYNSPLHFGNGTRLTVT.

V usage is TRBV30 and J usage is TRBJ1-2, with 7 bases that match TRBD1. Germline trimming cut 0 bases from V and 8 bases from J; bases unmatched to any gene: 12. The CDR3 is 15 amino acids. Per the germline V gene, CDR1 is GTSNPN and CDR2 is SVGIG (reference sequence). The DNA of the CDR3 is TGTGCCTGGAGTGTGCCGACAGGGATGGGGTGGGGCTACACCTTC. This translates into CAWSVPTGMGWGYTF.

The genes are TRBV7-2 and TRBJ2-1, with TRBD1 as a possible D gene (6 bases). From germline, CDR1 is SGHTA and CDR2 FQGNSA. This CDR3 spans 13 amino acids. V was trimmed by 6 bases and J by 5 bases, leaving 11 bases between them. For the CDR3, the DNA is TGTGCCAGCAGTTCGGACAGCCACAATGAGCAGTTCTTC. Translated: CASSSDSHNEQFF.

The gene calls are TRBV7-8 and TRBJ2-7; possibly TRBD2 for D (6 bases). The germline V gene encodes CDR1 SGHVS and CDR2 FQNEAQ. This CDR3 comprises 14 residues. Trimming pared 1 base from V and 7 bases from J, leaving 14 bases between. CDR3 DNA sequence: TGTGCCAGCAGCTTAGAACCGGGGGTTCGGGAGCAGTACTTC. Its translation: CASSLEPGVREQYF.

CDR3 loop: CASSWTGGSQPQHF. CDR3 coding DNA: TGCGCCAGCAGCTGGACAGGGGGCAGTCAGCCCCAGCATTTT. The chain combines TRBV5-1 with TRBJ1-5; 11 positions agree with TRBD1. After removal of 3 bases from V and 6 bases from J, the junction contained 2 bases not matched to a gene. CDR1 and CDR2 from the germline V gene are SGHRS and YFSETQ. The CDR3 is made up of 14 amino acids.

The chain carries TRBV18 and TRBJ1-4; 9 nucleotides align to TRBD1. Looked up from germline, CDR1 is KGHSH and CDR2 is LQKENI. V was pared by 0 bases and J by 8 bases, with 4 bases of the junction left unmatched. The CDR3 contains 15 residues. This CDR3 reads CASSPPGQGREKLFF. The CDR3 region has the DNA TGTGCCAGCTCACCACCGGGACAGGGACGCGAAAAACTGTTTTTT.

This clone was counted between two and nine times. The rearrangement uses TRBV7-9 and TRBJ2-4; D gene ambiguous. There are 17 residues in the CDR3. V lost 2 bases and J lost 4, with 18 bases in between. The germline CDR1 and CDR2 sequences are SEHNR and FQNEAQ (reference sequence). The CDR3 DNA reads as TGTGCCAGCAGCTTACCCCACAGATTCGACGTTAAAAACATTCAGTACTTC. Protein: CASSLPHRFDVKNIQYF. Full variable domain (missing parts from reference TRBV7-9 and TRBJ2-4): DTGVSQNPRHKITKRGQNVTFRCDPISEHNRLYWYRQTLGQGPEFLTYFQNEAQLEKSRLLSDRFSAERPKGSFSTLEIQRTEQGDSAMYLCASSLPHRFDVKNIQYFGAGTRLSVL.

V and J are TRBV5-1 and TRBJ1-4, with 10 bases lining up with TRBD1. The V gene end was trimmed by 1 base and the J gene end by 2 bases; junction bases not matched to a gene: 2. The CDR3 has 16 residues. CDR1 and CDR2 from the germline V gene are SGHRS and YFSETQ. In DNA form, the CDR3 reads TGCGCCAGCAGCTTGCAGACAGGGGGCACTAATGAAAAACTGTTTTTT. Its translation: CASSLQTGGTNEKLFF.

The J gene is TRBJ1-3, the V gene TRBV7-8; tentative D call: TRBD1 (6 bases). V lost 5 bases and J 4 bases, leaving 15 bases between the germline ends. CDR1 is SGHVS, CDR2 FQNEAQ, per germline. The CDR3 is 15 amino acids. Here the CDR3 DNA reads TGTGCCAGCAGCGTCAACAGGGCGATCGGAAACACCATATATTTT. It codes for CASSVNRAIGNTIYF.

The rearrangement uses TRBV6-1 and TRBJ2-7; possible D gene TRBD1, 5 bases. CDR3 length: 14 residues. In germline, CDR1 is MNHNS, CDR2 SASEGT. The ends were cut back, 2 bases at V and 2 bases at J, with 10 bases in the middle. The CDR3 DNA reads TGTGCCAGCAGTGAACAGGGTTTAGCCTACGAGCAGTACTTC. This codes for CASSEQGLAYEQYF.

V gene TRBV7-8 combines with J gene TRBJ2-3; 11 positions agree with TRBD2. The germline CDR1 and CDR2 sequences are SGHVS and FQNEAQ. The CDR3 consists of 17 residues. Unmatched junction bases numbered 7, after V lost 3 bases and J lost 2 bases. The CDR3 nucleotides read TGTGCCAGCAGCTTTGTCCTAGCGGGGGGCCACACAGATACGCAGTATTTT. Its translation is CASSFVLAGGHTDTQYF.

The rearrangement joins TRBV7-2 to TRBJ2-7, with D perhaps matching TRBD1 (5 bases). Looked up from germline, CDR1 is SGHTA and CDR2 is FQGNSA. V was trimmed by 1 base and J by 6 bases, leaving 13 bases between them. The CDR3 runs to 14 residues. The CDR3 protein is CASSLESRGSEQYF. The CDR3 nucleotides read TGTGCCAGCAGCTTAGAAAGTAGGGGCTCCGAGCAGTACTTC.

V gene TRBV4-1 combines with J gene TRBJ2-2, with D maybe TRBD1 (5 bases). The CDR3 contains 16 residues. Germline CDR1 is MGHRA and CDR2 is YSYEKL. Trimming stripped 4 bases from V and 4 bases from J, with 16 bases between. CDR3 in amino acids: CASSPKAGYSTGELFF. The CDR3, as DNA: TGCGCCAGCAGCCCCAAAGCAGGGTATAGCACCGGGGAGCTGTTTTTT.

V and J are TRBV5-1 and TRBJ1-6, with 7 bases aligning to TRBD1. Germline V lookup: CDR1 SGHRS, CDR2 YFSETQ. The CDR3 extends over 14 amino acids. The V and J ends lost 4 bases and 6 bases, in that order; junction bases with no gene match: 4. The CDR3 nucleotides read TGCGCCAGCAGCCCTGGGACAGTTAATTCACCCCTCCACTTT. It specifies CASSPGTVNSPLHF.

The chain carries TRBV27 and TRBJ1-3; TRBD1 agrees at 7 bases. V dropped 2 bases and J dropped 4; count of bases not matched to a gene: 23. This CDR3 region has 21 residues. Germline-derived CDR1 and CDR2 are MNHEY and SMNVEV (reference sequence). As DNA, the CDR3 is TGTGCCAGCAGTTTACCCGGGCCTATCATGACAGGGTTTGATGGAGGAAACACCATATATTTT. Translating gives CASSLPGPIMTGFDGGNTIYF.

V and J are TRBV30 and TRBJ1-1; 10 bases match TRBD1. The trim removed 2 bases at V and 6 bases at J, leaving 12 bases unmatched. This CDR3 is built from 16 residues. The germline CDR1 and CDR2 sequences are GTSNPN and SVGIG (reference sequence). CDR3 sequence: CAWSFRGTGDRAEAFF. For the CDR3, the DNA is TGTGCCTGGAGTTTCCGCGGGACAGGGGACAGGGCTGAAGCTTTCTTT. Complete variable domain (other parts from reference TRBV30 and TRBJ1-1): SQTIHQWPATLVQPVGSPLSLECTVEGTSNPNLYWYRQAAGRGLQLLFYSVGIGQISSEVPQNLSASRPQDRQFILSSKKLLLSDSGFYLCAWSFRGTGDRAEAFFGQGTRLTVV.

The genes are TRBV19 and TRBJ2-7; 7 bases match TRBD1. Per germline, CDR1 LNHDA and CDR2 SQIVND (reference sequence). The CDR3 is 15 residues long. The J segment lost 0 bases and the V segment lost 1 base, leaving 3 bases of the junction unmatched. Written as DNA, the CDR3 is TGTGCCAGTAGTATAGCACAGGGGTTCTCCTACGAGCAGTACTTC. This gives the protein CASSIAQGFSYEQYF.